Listed here is a single T cell receptor (beta chain). Its antigen is currently unknown. The sample belongs to a study of cytomegalovirus exposure and HLA in healthy donors. Points from the study as a whole: Generally TCR sequences proved uncommon, though certain public TCRs appeared in numerous donors. The study put 150 to 200 TCR beta chains on its list as cytomegalovirus-associated.

CDR3 length: 14 residues. Trimming removed 7 bases from V and 5 bases from J; junction bases left unmatched: 10. Germline CDR1 SGHRS, CDR2 YFSETQ. TCRdb keeps only in-frame clones here, not all; method: immunoSEQ multiplex PCR. The sample holds 130,000 to 150,000 clones, over 80% seen once. The donors were members of the 120-subject validation cohort (separate from the approximately 670-subject first cohort). The J gene is TRBJ2-7, the V gene TRBV5-1; 9 nucleotides match TRBD1. The sequenced material came from PBMCs. This TCR was recovered from a woman aged 30 to 39 in good health and CMV-seropositive. This CDR3 is CASGRQGVVDEQYF. The CDR3 region has the DNA TGCGCCAGCGGACGACAGGGGGTTGTCGACGAGCAGTACTTC.